Listed here are 17 T cell receptor beta chains from one sample, sequenced in a study of patients and donors after allogeneic stem cell transplantation. TCRdb processed the RT-PCR reads anew with MiXCR; each CDR3 protein has one entry. The table shows over 400,000 distinct CDR3 sequences, with around 15% occurring only once. Sequenced: blood, either unsorted or a sorted T cell fraction (not recorded which). Receptors originate from a human donor who was either an allogeneic HSCT recipient or a stem cell or donor lymphocyte infusion donor (not recorded which). It is not recorded whose cells these are; they may come from a transplant donor.

The chain is built from TRBV2 and TRBJ1-1; TRBD1 aligns across 8 bases. CDR3 size: 18 residues. Germline-derived CDR1 and CDR2 are SNHLY and FYNNEI. With V trimmed by 3 bases and J by 0 bases, 12 bases remained unmatched. The CDR3 here is CASSEMGQDTFMNTEAFF. The DNA of the CDR3 is TGTGCCAGCAGTGAGATGGGACAGGATACCTTTATGAACACTGAAGCTTTCTTT.

This clonotype was detected only a few times. The chain couples TRBV9 to TRBJ2-1; 8 nucleotides align to TRBD2. The germline V gene encodes CDR1 SGDLS and CDR2 YYNGEE. This CDR3 has 18 residues. With V trimmed by 0 bases and J by 6 bases, 14 bases remained unmatched. CDR3 region: CASSVGGGAGLGSNEQFF. Written as DNA, the CDR3 is TGTGCCAGCAGCGTAGGAGGGGGAGCGGGACTAGGTTCCAATGAGCAGTTCTTC.

This sequence joins TRBV27 and TRBJ2-7; a weak D match, TRBD1 (7 bases). The CDR3 spans 13 residues. Germline V gene data show CDR1 as MNHEY and CDR2 as SMNVEV (reference sequence). The germline V and J ends were trimmed by 6 bases and 6 bases, with 15 bases remaining between them. Here the CDR3 reads CASSLSGGGEQYF. The CDR3 coding sequence is TGTGCCAGCAGCCTATCAGGGGGAGGCGAGCAGTACTTC.

This clonotype was observed a handful of times. The chain is built from TRBV7-9 and TRBJ2-7, with TRBD1 as a possible D gene (5 bases). CDR1 is SEHNR and CDR2 is FQNEAQ in the germline V gene (reference sequence). V lost 5 bases, J lost 2 bases, and 13 bases lay in between. CDR3 length: 14 residues. Here the CDR3 reads CASSNARAPYEQYF. The CDR3 DNA sequence: TGTGCCAGCAGCAACGCCAGGGCCCCCTACGAGCAGTACTTC.

Many counts were recorded for this clonotype. The V and J genes are TRBV19 and TRBJ2-1; D not certain. Germline CDR1 and CDR2: LNHDA and SQIVND (reference sequence). The CDR3 is 11 amino acids. V was trimmed by 9 bases and J by 5 bases, leaving 8 bases between them. CDR3 residues: CASSRDNEQFF. In DNA, the CDR3 is TGTGCCAGCAGCCGGGACAATGAGCAGTTCTTC. Full variable domain (remainder filled in from reference TRBV19 and TRBJ2-1): DGGITQSPKYLFRKEGQNVTLSCEQNLNHDAMYWYRQDPGQGLRLIYYSQIVNDFQKGDIAEGYSVSREKKESFPLTVTSAQKNPTAFYLCASSRDNEQFFGPGTRLTVL.

J is TRBJ1-2 and V is TRBV19; maybe TRBD1 (6 bases). The V end lost 6 bases, the J end lost 6 bases, and 20 bases lay between the germline ends. The CDR3 consists of 15 residues. Germline V gives CDR1 LNHDA, CDR2 SQIVND (reference sequence). The CDR3, as DNA: TGTGCCAGTAGCCAGCGGGGGGGGCGCTTCCATGGCTACACCTTC. It translates to CASSQRGGRFHGYTF.

The V and J genes are TRBV14 and TRBJ2-1; D is possibly TRBD2 (6 bases). CDR3 length equals 13 residues. The germline CDR1 and CDR2 sequences are SGHDN and FVKESK. V dropped 4 bases and J dropped 7 bases, with 11 bases sitting between them. Here the CDR3 DNA reads TGTGCCAGCAGCCCGGGACTTGTTAATGAGCAGTTCTTC. Protein: CASSPGLVNEQFF.

A few counts support this clonotype. The chain recombines TRBV9 with TRBJ2-2, with a tentative D call TRBD1 (6 bases). V lost 2 bases and J 4 bases, leaving 9 bases between the germline ends. The CDR3 has 14 amino acids. Per the germline V gene, CDR1 is SGDLS and CDR2 is YYNGEE. CDR3 DNA: TGTGCCAGCAGCGTCCAGGGGAGCACCGGGGAGCTGTTTTTT. Residues: CASSVQGSTGELFF.

V is TRBV20-1 and J is TRBJ1-5, with 10 bases that match TRBD1. Per the germline V gene, CDR1 is DFQATT and CDR2 is SNEGSKA (reference sequence). The CDR3 covers 14 residues. V was clipped by 1 base and J by 7 bases; unmatched bases: 4. The CDR3 loop reads CSARVPGQGQPQHF. DNA of the CDR3: TGCAGTGCTAGAGTCCCGGGACAGGGGCAGCCCCAGCATTTT.

Many counts were recorded for this clonotype. CDR3 in DNA: TGTGCCAGCAGCCAAGATTCCGGGCTCAATGAGCAGTTCTTC. Translated: CASSQDSGLNEQFF. The V gene is TRBV3-1, the J gene TRBJ2-1; D unclear. CDR1 is LGHDT and CDR2 is YNNKEL in the germline V gene (reference sequence). This CDR3 has 14 amino acids. V lost 0 bases to trimming and J lost 6 bases, with 9 bases between them.

This clonotype was counted many times. This rearrangement joins TRBV12-3 or TRBV12-4 to TRBJ2-1; 9 bases agree with TRBD2. The J segment lost 8 bases and the V segment lost 2 bases, leaving 4 bases of the junction unmatched. The CDR3 spans 14 residues. For the CDR3, the DNA is TGTGCCAGCAGTTTACCGGGACTAGCCCATGAGCAGTTCTTC. This sequence encodes CASSLPGLAHEQFF.

The V gene is TRBV7-9, the J gene TRBJ2-1; 8 positions match TRBD1. This CDR3 spans 15 amino acids. Trimming took 5 bases from V and 2 from J; bases not matched to a gene: 5. CDR1 and CDR2 (germline): SEHNR, FQNEAQ (reference sequence). CDR3 in amino acids: CASSRGQGPYNEQFF. CDR3 nucleotides: TGTGCCAGCAGCCGTGGACAGGGCCCCTACAATGAGCAGTTCTTC.

The chain's CDR3 is CASSLDGRRQETQYF. CDR3 in DNA: TGTGCCAGCAGCTTAGATGGCCGACGCCAAGAGACCCAGTACTTC. The rearrangement joins TRBV11-2 to TRBJ2-5; D is unresolved. This CDR3 has 15 amino acids. V lost 0 bases to trimming and J lost 1 base, with 9 bases between them. CDR1 is SGHAT, CDR2 FQNNGV, per germline.

This clonotype was observed a handful of times. The chain employs TRBV6-1 and TRBJ1-3; no firm D call. V lost 7 bases and J 0 bases, leaving 13 bases between the germline ends. There are 15 residues in the CDR3. Germline V gene sequence: CDR1 MNHNS, CDR2 SASEGT. The CDR3 sequence is CASTMGRLSGNTIYF. CDR3 DNA sequence: TGTGCCAGCACCATGGGCCGCCTCTCTGGAAACACCATATATTTT.

DNA for the CDR3: TGTGCCTGGAGTGTATACGAAAAACTGTTTTTT. Protein sequence: CAWSVYEKLFF. The rearrangement links TRBV30 to TRBJ1-4; D gene uncertain. The CDR3 extends over 11 amino acids. V gave up 0 bases and J gave up 8 bases, with 4 bases separating them. Germline V gene data show CDR1 as GTSNPN and CDR2 as SVGIG (reference sequence).

The chain uses TRBV4-2 and TRBJ2-1; D might be TRBD2 (6 bases). The CDR3 is 18 residues long. The germline gives CDR1 LGHNA, CDR2 YNFKEQ. The ends were cut back, 1 base at V and 7 bases at J, with 23 bases in the middle. This CDR3 is CASSQGVPRGALVNEQFF. CDR3 in DNA: TGTGCCAGCAGCCAAGGAGTTCCTCGCGGGGCGCTAGTAAATGAGCAGTTCTTC.

This clonotype was recorded a few times. The V and J genes are TRBV5-6 and TRBJ2-1; D is possibly TRBD1 or TRBD2 (6 bases each). Germline CDR1 SGHDT, CDR2 YYEEEE. This CDR3 comprises 16 residues. V lost 6 bases, J lost 7 bases, and 23 bases lay in between. CDR3 in amino acids: CASIPRARGALNEQFF. DNA of the CDR3: TGTGCCAGCATCCCCCGGGCTAGGGGGGCCTTGAATGAGCAGTTCTTC.